This passage covers 15 T cell receptor beta chains from one sample sequenced in a study of blood T cell repertoires in COVID-19. TCRdb keeps only in-frame clones here, not all; method: immunoSEQ multiplex PCR. The sample carries 200,000 to 250,000 clones, around 80% recorded once. The specimen sequenced was peripheral blood. The receptors shown here come from a woman aged 70-85 years with acute or convalescent COVID-19.

The rearrangement joins TRBV11-3 to TRBJ2-1; the D gene is possibly TRBD1 (8 bases). Trimming removed 1 base at V and 6 bases at J, with 16 bases between. The CDR3 runs to 16 residues. CDR1 SGHNT and CDR2 YENEEA come from the germline V gene. The CDR3 coding sequence is TGTGCCAGCAGCTTAGCGGGGGGAACAGGGGGCAATGAGCAGTTCTTC. It encodes CASSLAGGTGGNEQFF.

The chain employs TRBV5-4 and TRBJ2-7, with 8 bases identical to TRBD1. Unmatched junction bases numbered 6, after V lost 1 base and J lost 3 bases. This CDR3 contains 15 residues. Germline CDR1 is SGHNT and CDR2 is YYREEE (reference sequence). CDR3 sequence (DNA): TGTGCCAGCAGCTTGCGTCGAACAGGGGGCTACGAGCAGTACTTC. Its translation: CASSLRRTGGYEQYF.

The J gene is TRBJ2-7, the V gene TRBV5-5; TRBD1 aligns across 7 bases. Per germline, CDR1 SGHKS and CDR2 YYEKEE (reference sequence). The CDR3 consists of 15 residues. Unmatched junction bases numbered 6, after V lost 0 bases and J lost 3 bases. The CDR3 is CASSLGQGVFYEQYF. In DNA form, the CDR3 reads TGTGCCAGCAGCTTGGGACAGGGAGTCTTCTACGAGCAGTACTTC.

This clone was observed a single time. This chain links TRBV12-3 or TRBV12-4 with TRBJ1-2; D gene ambiguous. The CDR3 has 13 residues. Trimming shortened V by 3 bases and J by 0 bases, and 5 bases separated the two germline ends. The CDR3 is CASSLNSNYGYTF. DNA of the CDR3: TGTGCCAGCAGTTTGAACTCTAACTATGGCTACACCTTC.

The J gene is TRBJ2-7, the V gene TRBV5-1; TRBD2 agrees at 8 bases. The CDR3 totals 14 residues. Germline CDR1 is SGHRS and CDR2 is YFSETQ. After removal of 4 bases from V and 6 bases from J, the junction contained 9 bases not matched to a gene. CDR3 residues: CASSRGTRFVEQYF. In DNA form, the CDR3 reads TGCGCCAGCAGCAGAGGGACTAGGTTTGTCGAGCAGTACTTC.

The rearrangement joins TRBV24-1 to TRBJ2-1, with 8 bases lining up with TRBD2. V trimming: 4 bases; J trimming: 3 bases; junction bases outside the gene matches: 7. Germline values: CDR1 KGHDR, CDR2 SFDVKD. The CDR3 consists of 16 residues. CDR3 residues: CATSEGSGRIYNEQFF. CDR3 DNA: TGTGCCACCAGTGAGGGGAGCGGGAGAATCTACAATGAGCAGTTCTTC.

J is TRBJ1-5 and V is TRBV5-4, with TRBD1 as a possible D gene (6 bases). CDR3 size: 15 residues. The germline gives CDR1 SGHNT, CDR2 YYREEE (reference sequence). Trimming cost V 4 bases and J 5 bases, with 16 bases left between them. CDR3: CASSAGASRDQPQHF. The DNA for the CDR3 is TGTGCCAGCAGCGCAGGGGCCTCAAGGGATCAGCCCCAGCATTTT.

This clone was counted a single time. The J gene is TRBJ2-3, the V gene TRBV27, with 10 bases lining up with TRBD2. The ends lost 2 bases at V and 15 bases at J; junction bases unmatched: 5. The CDR3 covers 12 residues. Germline CDR1 reads MNHEY; CDR2 reads SMNVEV (reference sequence). This chain's CDR3 is CASSLLLAGVYF. The CDR3 bases are TGTGCCAGCAGTTTACTGCTAGCGGGAGTTTATTTT.

The table lists this clone with a few counts. This chain joins TRBV5-1 and TRBJ2-2; weak D call: TRBD1 (6 bases). The CDR3 is 15 residues long. Trimming took off 4 bases at V and 4 bases at J, with 14 bases between the two ends. From germline, CDR1 is SGHRS and CDR2 YFSETQ. The CDR3 region is CASSALQGGTGELFF. For the CDR3, the DNA is TGCGCCAGCAGCGCATTACAGGGCGGCACCGGGGAGCTGTTTTTT.

The chain joins TRBV20-1 to TRBJ2-1; TRBD2 aligns across 8 bases. CDR1 and CDR2 (germline): DFQATT, SNEGSKA (reference sequence). The length of the CDR3 is 11 residues. Trimming at V came to 6 bases and at J to 12 bases, leaving 7 bases not matched to a gene. In DNA form, the CDR3 reads TGCAGTGCAAAAACTAGCGGTGGGCAGTTCTTC. Protein product: CSAKTSGGQFF.

V gene TRBV18 combines with J gene TRBJ1-4; D is perhaps TRBD1 (6 bases). The CDR3 length is 16 residues. Trimming stripped 1 base from V and 0 bases from J, with 9 bases between. From germline, CDR1 is KGHSH and CDR2 LQKENI. In nucleotides, the CDR3 is TGTGCCAGCTCACCACGACAGGAAGCAACTAATGAAAAACTGTTTTTT. This gives the protein CASSPRQEATNEKLFF.

This clone was counted between two and nine times. The chain joins TRBV6-4 to TRBJ2-1; unclear D gene. CDR1 is MRHNA and CDR2 is SNTAGT in the germline V gene. The V gene lost 3 bases and the J gene lost 0 bases, with 12 bases spanning the gap. This CDR3 has 16 residues. CDR3 loop: CASSEHGGNSYNEQFF. The DNA for the CDR3 is TGTGCCAGCAGTGAACATGGCGGCAACTCCTACAATGAGCAGTTCTTC.

The chain recombines TRBV29-1 with TRBJ1-3; maybe TRBD1 (6 bases). Trimming stripped 6 bases from V and 2 bases from J, with 11 bases between. The CDR3 is 13 amino acids. CDR1 is SQVTM and CDR2 is ANQGSEA in the germline V gene. The CDR3 region is CSVQGHTGNTIYF. Written as DNA, the CDR3 is TGCAGCGTGCAGGGACATACTGGAAACACCATATATTTT.

V gene TRBV3-1 (or the pseudogene TRBV3-2) combines with J gene TRBJ1-5, with D perhaps TRBD1 (6 bases). The CDR3 loop spans 18 amino acids. The germline V gene encodes CDR1 LGHDT and CDR2 YNNKEL (reference sequence). Trimming cost V 0 bases and J 5 bases, with 20 bases left between them. The CDR3 sequence: CASSQDPGAGSGDQPQHF. CDR3 nucleotide sequence: TGTGCCAGCAGCCAAGATCCAGGTGCAGGGTCAGGGGATCAGCCCCAGCATTTT.

The chain is built from TRBV18 and TRBJ1-1; 11 bases line up with TRBD1. The trim removed 3 bases at V and 0 bases at J, leaving 6 bases unmatched. CDR1 and CDR2 (germline): KGHSH, LQKENI. This CDR3 is built from 17 residues. The CDR3 reads CASSPRTGGPMNTEAFF. The CDR3 coding sequence is TGTGCCAGCTCACCTCGGACAGGGGGCCCTATGAACACTGAAGCTTTCTTT.